The source of this TCR beta chain is a study of blood T cells in healthy people across ages. The second PCR ran 7 to 11 cycles with a sample-barcoded 5' primer and J-beta primers. MiXCR was run by TCRdb on the 5' RACE reads, yielding one entry per CDR3 protein. The sample shows under 850,000 distinct CDR3 sequences, around 34% of them seen only once. This clonotype was observed a few times. Antigen specificity is unknown. V was cut by 5 bases and J by 0 bases, with 11 bases left in between. The CDR3 extends over 15 amino acids. Study-wide points: The study regarded diversity estimates from one million T cells as underestimates. Higher diversity and more naive CD4+ cells were features of long-lived donors, compared to aged donors. There was no known CMV status for donors, so expanded clonotype changes were possibly confounded.

The receptor was isolated from a man aged 18 to 30 in good health. The chain is built from TRBV12-3 or TRBV12-4 and TRBJ1-5, with TRBD1 as a possible D gene (5 bases). Material for sequencing was blood. CDR3 DNA: TGTGCCAGCAGTGGGGACGTCTATAGCAATCAGCCCCAGCATTTT. Amino acids: CASSGDVYSNQPQHF.